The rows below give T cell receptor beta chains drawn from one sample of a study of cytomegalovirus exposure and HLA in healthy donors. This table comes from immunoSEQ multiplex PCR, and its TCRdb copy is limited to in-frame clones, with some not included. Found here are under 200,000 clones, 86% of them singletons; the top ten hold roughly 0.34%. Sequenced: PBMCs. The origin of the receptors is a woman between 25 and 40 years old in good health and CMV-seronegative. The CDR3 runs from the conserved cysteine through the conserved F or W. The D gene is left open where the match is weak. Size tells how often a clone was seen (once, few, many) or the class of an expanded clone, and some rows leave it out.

CDR3aa: CASSRDRASYEQYF
CDR3nt: TGTGCCAGCAGCCGGGACAGAGCCTCCTACGAGCAGTACTTC
abundance: -
d_gene: TRBD1
v_gene: TRBV6-1
j_gene: TRBJ2-7

CDR3aa: CASTPGGGRDTQYF
CDR3nt: TGTGCCAGCACCCCAGGAGGGGGCCGGGATACGCAGTATTTT
abundance: once
d_gene: -
v_gene: TRBV6-1
j_gene: TRBJ2-3

CDR3aa: CASSWGGTGPYEQYF
CDR3nt: TGCGCCAGCAGCTGGGGAGGGACAGGGCCCTACGAGCAGTACTTC
abundance: -
d_gene: TRBD1
v_gene: TRBV5-1
j_gene: TRBJ2-7

CDR3aa: CASKDRGKHTSNEQFF
CDR3nt: TGTGCCAGCAAAGACCGGGGGAAACATACGTCTAATGAGCAGTTCTTC
abundance: -
d_gene: -
v_gene: TRBV11-1
j_gene: TRBJ2-1

CDR3aa: CASSLSKNTEAFF
CDR3nt: TGTGCCAGCAGCTTATCCAAGAACACTGAAGCTTTCTTT
abundance: few
d_gene: -
v_gene: TRBV7-9
j_gene: TRBJ1-1

CDR3aa: CASSVDRAQETQYF
CDR3nt: TGTGCCAGCAGTGTCGACAGGGCCCAAGAGACCCAGTACTTC
abundance: -
d_gene: TRBD1
v_gene: TRBV25-1
j_gene: TRBJ2-5

CDR3aa: CASSSHNEQFF
CDR3nt: TGTGCCAGCAGCTCCCATAATGAGCAGTTCTTC
abundance: -
d_gene: -
v_gene: TRBV7-2
j_gene: TRBJ2-1

CDR3aa: CASSNTGYNEQFF
CDR3nt: TGTGCCAGCAGCAATACAGGGTACAATGAGCAGTTCTTC
abundance: few
d_gene: -
v_gene: TRBV27
j_gene: TRBJ2-1

CDR3aa: CASQTGRSSYEQYF
CDR3nt: TGTGCCAGCCAGACAGGGAGGAGCTCCTACGAGCAGTACTTC
abundance: -
d_gene: -
v_gene: TRBV6-1
j_gene: TRBJ2-7

CDR3aa: CASSALAEINEQFF
CDR3nt: TGTGCCAGCAGCGCTCTAGCGGAAATCAATGAGCAGTTCTTC
abundance: -
d_gene: TRBD2
v_gene: TRBV6-1
j_gene: TRBJ2-1